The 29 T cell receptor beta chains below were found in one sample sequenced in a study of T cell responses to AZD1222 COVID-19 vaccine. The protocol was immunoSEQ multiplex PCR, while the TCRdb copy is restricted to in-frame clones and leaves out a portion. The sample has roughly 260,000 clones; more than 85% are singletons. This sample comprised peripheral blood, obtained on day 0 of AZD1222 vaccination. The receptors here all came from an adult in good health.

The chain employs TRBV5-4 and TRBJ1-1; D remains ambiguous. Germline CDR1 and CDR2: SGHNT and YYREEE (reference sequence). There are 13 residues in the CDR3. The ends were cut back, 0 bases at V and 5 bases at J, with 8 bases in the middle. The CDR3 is CASSLGEATEAFF. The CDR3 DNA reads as TGTGCCAGCAGCTTGGGCGAGGCGACTGAAGCTTTCTTT. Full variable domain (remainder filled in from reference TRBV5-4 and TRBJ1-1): ETGVTQSPTHLIKTRGQQVTLRCSSQSGHNTVSWYQQALGQGPQFIFQYYREEENGRGNFPPRFSGLQFPNYSSELNVNALELDDSALYLCASSLGEATEAFFGQGTRLTVV.

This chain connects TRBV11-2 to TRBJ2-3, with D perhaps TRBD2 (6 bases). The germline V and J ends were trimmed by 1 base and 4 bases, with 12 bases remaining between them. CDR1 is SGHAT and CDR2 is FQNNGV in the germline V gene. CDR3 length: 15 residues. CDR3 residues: CASSLAGLSSDTQYF. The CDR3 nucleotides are TGTGCCAGCAGCTTAGCGGGACTTTCCTCAGATACGCAGTATTTT.

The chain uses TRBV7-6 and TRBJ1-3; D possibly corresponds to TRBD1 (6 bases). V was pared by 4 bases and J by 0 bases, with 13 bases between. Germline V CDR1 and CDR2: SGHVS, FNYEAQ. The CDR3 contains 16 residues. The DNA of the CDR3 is TGTGCCAGCAGCTCCTACGGGGGCCTCTCTGGAAACACCATATATTTT. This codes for CASSSYGGLSGNTIYF.

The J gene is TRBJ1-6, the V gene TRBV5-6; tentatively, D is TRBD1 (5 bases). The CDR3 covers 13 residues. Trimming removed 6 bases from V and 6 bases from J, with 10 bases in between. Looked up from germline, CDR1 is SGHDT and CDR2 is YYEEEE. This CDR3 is CASTQGFNSPLHF. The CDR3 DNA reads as TGTGCCAGCACCCAGGGCTTTAATTCACCCCTCCACTTT.

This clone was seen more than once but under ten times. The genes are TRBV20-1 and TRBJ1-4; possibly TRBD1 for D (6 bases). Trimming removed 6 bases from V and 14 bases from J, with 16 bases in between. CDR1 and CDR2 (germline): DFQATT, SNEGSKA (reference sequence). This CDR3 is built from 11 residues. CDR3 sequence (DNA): TGCAGTGCCACAGGGTCCCAACTTCTGTTTTTT. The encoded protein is CSATGSQLLFF.

CDR3 DNA sequence: TGTGCCAGCAGCCCCGGGACGGCGAACACCGGGGAGCTGTTTTTT. Its translation is CASSPGTANTGELFF. The rearrangement joins TRBV7-3 to TRBJ2-2; D possibly uses TRBD1 or TRBD2 (5 bases each). Trimming removed 5 bases at V and 0 bases at J, with 10 bases between. Germline values: CDR1 SGHTA, CDR2 FQGTGA. This CDR3 comprises 15 residues.

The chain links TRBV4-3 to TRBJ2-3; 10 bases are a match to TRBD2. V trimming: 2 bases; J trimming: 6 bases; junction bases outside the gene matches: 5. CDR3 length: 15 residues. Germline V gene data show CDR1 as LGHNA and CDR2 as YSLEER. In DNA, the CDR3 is TGCGCCAGCAGCCAACTAGCGGGAGTAGCGGATACGCAGTATTTT. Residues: CASSQLAGVADTQYF.

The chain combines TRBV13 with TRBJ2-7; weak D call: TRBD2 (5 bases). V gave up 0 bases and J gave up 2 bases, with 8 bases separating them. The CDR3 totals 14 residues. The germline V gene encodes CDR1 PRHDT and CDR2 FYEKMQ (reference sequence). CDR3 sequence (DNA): TGTGCCAGCAGCTTAGGGACTACCGCCTACGAGCAGTACTTC. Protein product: CASSLGTTAYEQYF.

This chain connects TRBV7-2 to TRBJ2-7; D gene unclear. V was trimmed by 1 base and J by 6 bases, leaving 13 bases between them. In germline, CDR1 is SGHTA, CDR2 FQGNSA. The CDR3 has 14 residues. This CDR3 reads CASSLGRYSSEQYF. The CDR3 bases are TGTGCCAGCAGCTTAGGCAGGTACTCTTCCGAGCAGTACTTC.

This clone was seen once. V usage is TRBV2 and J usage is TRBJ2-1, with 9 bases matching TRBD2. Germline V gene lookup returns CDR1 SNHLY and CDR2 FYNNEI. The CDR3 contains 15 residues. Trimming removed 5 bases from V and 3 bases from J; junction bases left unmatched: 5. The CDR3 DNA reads TGTGCCAGCAGTTTAGCGGGAGCGGGCTACAATGAGCAGTTCTTC. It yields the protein CASSLAGAGYNEQFF.

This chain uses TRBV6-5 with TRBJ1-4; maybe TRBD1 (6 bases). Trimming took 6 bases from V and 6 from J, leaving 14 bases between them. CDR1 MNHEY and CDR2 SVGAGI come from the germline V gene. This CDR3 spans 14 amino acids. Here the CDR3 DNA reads TGTGCCAGCAGACCTGGACAGAGAGATGAAAAACTGTTTTTT. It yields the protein CASRPGQRDEKLFF.

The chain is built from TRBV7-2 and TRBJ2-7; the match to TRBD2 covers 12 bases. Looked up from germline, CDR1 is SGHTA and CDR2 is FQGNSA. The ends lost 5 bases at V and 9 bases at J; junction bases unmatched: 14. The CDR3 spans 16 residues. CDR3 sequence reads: CASSQGGGLAGGVQYF. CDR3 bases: TGTGCCAGCAGCCAAGGGGGCGGGCTAGCGGGAGGGGTGCAGTACTTC.

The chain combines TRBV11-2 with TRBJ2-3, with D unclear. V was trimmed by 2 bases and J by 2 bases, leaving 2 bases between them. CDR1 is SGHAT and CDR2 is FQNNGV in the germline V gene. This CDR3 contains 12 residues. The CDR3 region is CASSLTTDTQYF. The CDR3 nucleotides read TGTGCCAGCAGCTTAACCACAGATACGCAGTATTTT.

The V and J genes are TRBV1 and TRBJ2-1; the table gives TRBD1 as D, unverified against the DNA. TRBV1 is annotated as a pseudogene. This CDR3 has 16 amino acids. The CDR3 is CTSSPSGTATLGEQFF. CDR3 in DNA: TGCACCAGCAGCCCATCCGGGACAGCCACCCTAGGTGAGCAGTTCTTC.

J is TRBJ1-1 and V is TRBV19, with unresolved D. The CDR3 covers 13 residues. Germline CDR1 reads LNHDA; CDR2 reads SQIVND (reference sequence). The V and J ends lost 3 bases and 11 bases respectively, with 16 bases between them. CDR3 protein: CASSISGTRGAFF. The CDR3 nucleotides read TGTGCCAGTAGTATCTCGGGCACTCGTGGGGCTTTCTTT.

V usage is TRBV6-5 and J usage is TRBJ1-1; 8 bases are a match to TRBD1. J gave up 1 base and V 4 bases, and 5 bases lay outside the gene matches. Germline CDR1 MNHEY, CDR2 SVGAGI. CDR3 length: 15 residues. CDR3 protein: CASSSPDRANTEAFF. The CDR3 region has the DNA TGTGCCAGCAGTTCCCCGGACAGGGCGAACACTGAAGCTTTCTTT.

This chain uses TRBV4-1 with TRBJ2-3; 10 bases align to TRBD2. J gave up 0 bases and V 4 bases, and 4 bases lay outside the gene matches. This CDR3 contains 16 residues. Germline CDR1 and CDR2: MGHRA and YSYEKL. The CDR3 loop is CASSPGGLASTDTQYF. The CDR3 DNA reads TGCGCCAGCAGCCCGGGGGGACTAGCGAGCACAGATACGCAGTATTTT.

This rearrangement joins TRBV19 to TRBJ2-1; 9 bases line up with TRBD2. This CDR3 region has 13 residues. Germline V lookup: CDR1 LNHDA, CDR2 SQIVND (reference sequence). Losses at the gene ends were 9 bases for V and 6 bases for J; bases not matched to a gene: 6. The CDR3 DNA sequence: TGTGCCAGCCGTCCTAGCGGGATCAATGAGCAGTTCTTC. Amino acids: CASRPSGINEQFF.

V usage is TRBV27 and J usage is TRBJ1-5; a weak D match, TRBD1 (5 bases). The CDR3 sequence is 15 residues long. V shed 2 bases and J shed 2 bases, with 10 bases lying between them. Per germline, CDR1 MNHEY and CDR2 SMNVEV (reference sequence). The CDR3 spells CASSLGGTGNQPQHF. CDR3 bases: TGTGCCAGCAGTTTAGGCGGGACTGGCAATCAGCCCCAGCATTTT.

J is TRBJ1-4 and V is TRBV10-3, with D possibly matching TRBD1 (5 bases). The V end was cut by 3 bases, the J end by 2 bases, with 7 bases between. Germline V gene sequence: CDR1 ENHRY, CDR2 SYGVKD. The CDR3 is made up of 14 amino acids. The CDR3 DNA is TGTGCCATCAGTGATGGGGGGACTAATGAAAAACTGTTTTTT. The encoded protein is CAISDGGTNEKLFF.

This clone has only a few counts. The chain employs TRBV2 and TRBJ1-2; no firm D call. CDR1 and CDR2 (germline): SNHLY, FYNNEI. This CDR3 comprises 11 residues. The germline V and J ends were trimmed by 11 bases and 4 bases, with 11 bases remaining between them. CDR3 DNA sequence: TGTGCCGGACGGATGGGCTATGGCTACACCTTC. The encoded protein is CAGRMGYGYTF.

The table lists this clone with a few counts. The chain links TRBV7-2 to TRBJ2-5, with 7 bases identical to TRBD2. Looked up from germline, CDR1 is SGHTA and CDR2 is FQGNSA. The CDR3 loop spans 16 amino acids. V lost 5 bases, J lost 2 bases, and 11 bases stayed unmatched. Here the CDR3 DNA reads TGTGCCAGCAGCCCTGGATCCCCTAGCGGACAAGAGACCCAGTACTTC. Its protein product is CASSPGSPSGQETQYF.

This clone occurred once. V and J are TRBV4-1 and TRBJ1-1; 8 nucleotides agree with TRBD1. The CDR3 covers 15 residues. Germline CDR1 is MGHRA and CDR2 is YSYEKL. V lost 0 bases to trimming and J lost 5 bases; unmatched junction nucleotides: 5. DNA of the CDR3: TGCGCCAGCAGCCAAGACGGCGGACAGGGAACTGAAGCTTTCTTT. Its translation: CASSQDGGQGTEAFF.

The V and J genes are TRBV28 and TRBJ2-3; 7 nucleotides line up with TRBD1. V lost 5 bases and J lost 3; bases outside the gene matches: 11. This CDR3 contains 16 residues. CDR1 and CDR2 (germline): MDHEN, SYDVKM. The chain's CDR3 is CASSLYRQGRTDTQYF. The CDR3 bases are TGTGCCAGCAGTCTCTACCGACAGGGTAGGACAGATACGCAGTATTTT.

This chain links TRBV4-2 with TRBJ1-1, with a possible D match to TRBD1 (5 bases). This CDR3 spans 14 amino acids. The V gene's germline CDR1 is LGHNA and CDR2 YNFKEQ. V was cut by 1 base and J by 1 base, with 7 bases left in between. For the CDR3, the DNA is TGTGCCAGCAGCCAAGGGGGCGGGAACACTGAAGCTTTCTTT. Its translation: CASSQGGGNTEAFF.

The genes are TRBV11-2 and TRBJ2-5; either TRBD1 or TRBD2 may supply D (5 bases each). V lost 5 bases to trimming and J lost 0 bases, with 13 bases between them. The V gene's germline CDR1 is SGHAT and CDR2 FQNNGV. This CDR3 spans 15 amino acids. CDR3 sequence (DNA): TGTGCCAGCAGCGCGCCGGGGCCCCACCAAGAGACCCAGTACTTC. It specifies CASSAPGPHQETQYF.

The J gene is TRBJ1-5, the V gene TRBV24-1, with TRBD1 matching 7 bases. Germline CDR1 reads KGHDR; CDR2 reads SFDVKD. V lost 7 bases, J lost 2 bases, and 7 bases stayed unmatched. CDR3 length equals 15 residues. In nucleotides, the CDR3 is TGTGCCACCAGCGCTACAGGGGATGGCAATCAGCCCCAGCATTTT. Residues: CATSATGDGNQPQHF.

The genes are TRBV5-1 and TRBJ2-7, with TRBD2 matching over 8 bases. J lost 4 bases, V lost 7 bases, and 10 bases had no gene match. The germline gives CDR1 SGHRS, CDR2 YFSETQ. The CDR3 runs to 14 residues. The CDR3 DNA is TGCGCCAGCTCCGGGGGCGGGGGGCAGTACGAGCAGTACTTC. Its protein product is CASSGGGGQYEQYF.

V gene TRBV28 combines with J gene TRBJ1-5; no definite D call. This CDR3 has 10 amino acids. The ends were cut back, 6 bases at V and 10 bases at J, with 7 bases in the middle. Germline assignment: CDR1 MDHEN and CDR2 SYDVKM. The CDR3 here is CASSTGPQHF. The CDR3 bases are TGTGCCAGCAGCACGGGCCCCCAGCATTTT.